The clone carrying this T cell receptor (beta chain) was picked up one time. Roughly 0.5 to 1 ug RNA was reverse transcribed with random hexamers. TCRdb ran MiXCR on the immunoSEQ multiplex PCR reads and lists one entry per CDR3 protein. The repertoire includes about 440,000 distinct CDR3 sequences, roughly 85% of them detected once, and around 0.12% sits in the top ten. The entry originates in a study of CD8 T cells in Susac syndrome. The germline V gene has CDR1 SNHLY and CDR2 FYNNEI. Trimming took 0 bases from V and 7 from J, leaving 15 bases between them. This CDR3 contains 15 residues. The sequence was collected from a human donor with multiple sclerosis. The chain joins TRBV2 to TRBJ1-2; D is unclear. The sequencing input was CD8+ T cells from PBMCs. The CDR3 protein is CASSEAKVPDPGYTF. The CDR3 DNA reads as TGTGCCAGCAGTGAAGCCAAGGTTCCAGATCCTGGCTACACCTTC.